This T cell receptor (beta chain) was recorded in a study of shared clonotypes between healthy human individuals. On the study more broadly: Donors consisted of a couple of women and three men between 18 and 49.

The quantity of DNA used in unsorted PBMC replicate PCRs was approximately 300 ng, corresponding to 30,000 to 35,000 T cell genomes. Profiling relied on immunoSEQ multiplex PCR, and the TCRdb table lists in-frame clones only, not all of them. The data hold 400,000 to 550,000 clones, with 79% observed a single time. Trimming took 2 bases from V and 3 from J, leaving 8 bases between them. Germline CDR1 is KGHSH and CDR2 is LQKENI. The CDR3 sequence is 13 residues long. The sequence derives from a woman aged 40 to 50 in good health. Some clones in this sample may be carry-over from other donors' samples. The sample consisted of PBMCs. The rearrangement joins TRBV18 to TRBJ2-7; no clear D gene. The DNA for the CDR3 is TGTGCCAGCTCACCAAATAGCAACTACGAGCAGTACTTC. As protein: CASSPNSNYEQYF.